The 12 T cell receptor beta chains below all came from one sample that was sequenced in a study of blood T cell repertoires in COVID-19. Clones were read by immunoSEQ multiplex PCR, and TCRdb kept only the in-frame ones, dropping some. The repertoire holds more than 60,000 clones, with more than 75% as singletons. Sequencing was performed on peripheral blood. These receptors were obtained from a woman older than 75 with active or convalescent COVID-19.

The J gene is TRBJ1-6, the V gene TRBV14; perhaps TRBD1 as D (6 bases). The germline gives CDR1 SGHDN, CDR2 FVKESK. The CDR3 runs to 18 residues. V was cut by 2 bases and J by 0 bases, with 14 bases left in between. Here the CDR3 DNA reads TGTGCCAGCAGCCAAACGGGACAACAAAGCTCCTATAATTCACCCCTCCACTTT. Amino acid sequence: CASSQTGQQSSYNSPLHF. Combining the CDR3 with reference TRBV14 and TRBJ1-6 gives the whole variable domain EAGVTQFPSHSVIEKGQTVTLRCDPISGHDNLYWYRRVMGKEIKFLLHFVKESKQDESGMPNNRFLAERTGGTYSTLKVQPAELEDSGVYFCASSQTGQQSSYNSPLHFGNGTRLTVT.

This chain connects TRBV7-2 to TRBJ1-1; D remains ambiguous. Per the germline V gene, CDR1 is SGHTA and CDR2 is FQGNSA. V gave up 0 bases and J gave up 1 base, with 6 bases separating them. The CDR3 has 14 residues. The CDR3, as DNA: TGTGCCAGCAGCTTAGCGGGAGGGAACACTGAAGCTTTCTTT. This translates into CASSLAGGNTEAFF.

The chain is built from TRBV19 and TRBJ2-7; 8 bases are shared with TRBD1. Germline V CDR1 and CDR2: LNHDA, SQIVND (reference sequence). V shed 5 bases, J shed 3 bases, and the junction held 3 bases outside the gene matches. The CDR3 sequence is 13 residues long. The DNA for the CDR3 is TGTGCCAGTAGTGACGGACAGGGCTACGAGCAGTACTTC. Translation: CASSDGQGYEQYF.

CDR3 sequence: CASTIQGGPLHF. The CDR3 DNA sequence: TGTGCCAGCACCATACAGGGCGGACCCCTCCACTTT. The chain is built from TRBV28 and TRBJ1-6, with D tentatively TRBD1 (6 bases). Deletions cut 7 bases from V and 12 bases from J, with 13 bases between. The CDR3 consists of 12 residues. Germline V gene sequence: CDR1 MDHEN, CDR2 SYDVKM.

J is TRBJ2-3 and V is TRBV3-1 (or the pseudogene TRBV3-2); D gene unclear. The germline V gene encodes CDR1 LGHDT and CDR2 YNNKEL (reference sequence). Deletions cut 6 bases from V and 0 bases from J, with 4 bases between. The CDR3 runs 12 residues. CDR3 sequence reads: CASSSSTDTQYF. Written as DNA, the CDR3 is TGTGCCAGCAGTTCAAGCACAGATACGCAGTATTTT.

This chain joins TRBV21-1 and TRBJ2-2; TRBD1, the D gene given by the table, was not confirmed from the DNA. TRBV21-1 is a documented pseudogene. This CDR3 spans 15 amino acids. The CDR3 loop reads CASSSGQGVAGELFF. CDR3 DNA: TGTGCCAGCAGCTCCGGACAGGGGGTGGCCGGGGAGCTGTTTTTT.

The V gene is TRBV10-3, the J gene TRBJ2-7, with D possibly TRBD1 on 5 matching bases. The V gene lost 0 bases and the J gene lost 5 bases, with 5 bases spanning the gap. The CDR3 is 12 amino acids. Looked up from germline, CDR1 is ENHRY and CDR2 is SYGVKD. The CDR3 region is CAISESGDEQYF. CDR3 in DNA: TGTGCCATCAGTGAGTCAGGGGACGAGCAGTACTTC.

This rearrangement joins TRBV28 to TRBJ2-1; 8 positions agree with TRBD1. The trim removed 5 bases at V and 0 bases at J, leaving 3 bases unmatched. The CDR3 has 15 residues. Germline V gives CDR1 MDHEN, CDR2 SYDVKM. CDR3 residues: CASSITGGSYNEQFF. The CDR3, as DNA: TGTGCCAGCAGTATAACAGGGGGCTCCTACAATGAGCAGTTCTTC.

This clone was picked up a small number of times. J is TRBJ1-6 and V is TRBV5-1, with no clear D. Per germline, CDR1 SGHRS and CDR2 YFSETQ. The CDR3 is made up of 15 amino acids. Trimming removed 1 base from V and 10 bases from J, with 15 bases in between. CDR3 amino acids: CASSLFTEVGSPLHF. The CDR3 DNA reads TGCGCCAGCAGCTTGTTCACGGAGGTAGGATCACCCCTCCACTTT.

The chain has TRBV5-1 and TRBJ1-2; D is uncertain. The V end lost 2 bases, the J end lost 4 bases, and 12 bases lay between the germline ends. The CDR3 extends over 14 amino acids. Germline V CDR1 and CDR2: SGHRS, YFSETQ. CDR3 nucleotide sequence: TGCGCCAGCAGCTTTAGCGGGTTAGTCTATGGCTACACCTTC. Translation gives CASSFSGLVYGYTF.

This chain links TRBV21-1 with TRBJ2-7; the DNA was not compared with TRBD1, the D call given in the table. TRBV21-1 is a pseudogene segment. This CDR3 has 17 residues. In DNA, the CDR3 is TGTGCCAGCAGCAAAGAGTGGGGGACAGATTTCTCCTACGAGCAGTACTTC. Translating it yields CASSKEWGTDFSYEQYF.

V gene TRBV4-1 combines with J gene TRBJ2-5; the match to TRBD2 covers 9 bases. The CDR3 sequence is 13 residues long. The junction had 8 bases not matched to a gene; V was cut back by 6 bases and J by 9 bases. CDR1 is MGHRA and CDR2 is YSYEKL in the germline V gene. This CDR3 is CASSQRGVGAQYF. As DNA, the CDR3 is TGCGCCAGCAGTCAGCGGGGGGTCGGGGCCCAGTACTTC.